The 16 T cell receptor beta chains below come from one sample, sequenced in a study of blood T cell repertoires in COVID-19 (dated by TCRdb to about 2020). Library preparation employed the immunoSEQ multiplex PCR assay. TCRdb provides this immuneACCESS table in a form limited to in-frame rearrangements. Some clones are lacking; in checked studies, under half of them reflect an unresolved V gene, and why the rest are absent is not known. This sample has roughly 300,000 clones in its table, and under 90% of those were observed once. Of the sample, about 2.9% falls within the top ten clones. Sequencing used peripheral blood. These receptors were obtained from an older woman with active or convalescent COVID-19.

V usage is TRBV6-6 and J usage is TRBJ1-3; perhaps TRBD1 as D (6 bases). This CDR3 region has 13 residues. Germline-derived CDR1 and CDR2 are MNHNY and SVGAGI (reference sequence). CDR3 in amino acids: CAGATSSGNTIYF. CDR3 nucleotides: TGTGCGGGGGCGACTTCCTCTGGAAACACCATATATTTT.

The V call is TRBV9, the J call TRBJ2-3, with 7 nucleotides matching TRBD2. This CDR3 comprises 15 residues. Germline CDR1 SGDLS, CDR2 YYNGEE. The trim removed 2 bases at V and 4 bases at J, leaving 7 bases unmatched. CDR3 coding DNA: TGTGCCAGCAGCGTTAGAGCGGGGTTCGCAGATACGCAGTATTTT. It codes for CASSVRAGFADTQYF.

V usage is TRBV28 and J usage is TRBJ2-3, with a weak D call TRBD2 (5 bases). The V gene's germline CDR1 is MDHEN and CDR2 SYDVKM. CDR3 length equals 18 residues. The V end was cut by 5 bases, the J end by 2 bases, with 23 bases between. The CDR3: CASSTPFGLAGNTDTQYF. CDR3 nucleotide sequence: TGTGCCAGCAGTACCCCCTTCGGTCTAGCTGGGAACACAGATACGCAGTATTTT.

This chain uses TRBV3-1 (or the pseudogene TRBV3-2) with TRBJ1-4; D unresolved. The CDR3 spans 13 residues. V was shortened by 4 bases and J by 17 bases, with 20 bases between the two germline ends. CDR1 and CDR2 (germline): LGHDT, YNNKEL (reference sequence). The CDR3 DNA reads TGTGCCAGCAGCCCCCCGGTCGGGGAAAGGAGTTTTTTT. It yields the protein CASSPPVGERSFF.

V gene TRBV19 combines with J gene TRBJ2-1; no definite D call. Germline CDR1 and CDR2: LNHDA and SQIVND (reference sequence). V was trimmed by 6 bases and J by 3 bases, leaving 15 bases between them. The CDR3 consists of 15 residues. CDR3 nucleotides: TGTGCCAGTAGCCCCATTATAACAGTCTACAATGAGCAGTTCTTC. Its translation: CASSPIITVYNEQFF. Looking up the rest from reference TRBV19 and TRBJ2-1 gives the full variable domain: DGGITQSPKYLFRKEGQNVTLSCEQNLNHDAMYWYRQDPGQGLRLIYYSQIVNDFQKGDIAEGYSVSREKKESFPLTVTSAQKNPTAFYLCASSPIITVYNEQFFGPGTRLTVL.

The rearrangement joins TRBV28 to TRBJ1-1, with D hard to call. CDR1 and CDR2 from the germline V gene are MDHEN and SYDVKM. Trimming pared 2 bases from V and 4 bases from J, leaving 8 bases between. This CDR3 contains 13 residues. This CDR3 is CASSLPGRTEAFF. The CDR3 bases are TGTGCCAGCAGTTTACCAGGTCGCACTGAAGCTTTCTTT. The full variable domain, completed using reference TRBV28 and TRBJ1-1, is DVKVTQSSRYLVKRTGEKVFLECVQDMDHENMFWYRQDPGLGLRLIYFSYDVKMKEKGDIPEGYSVSREKKERFSLILESASTNQTSMYLCASSLPGRTEAFFGQGTRLTVV.

J is TRBJ1-4 and V is TRBV3-1 (or the pseudogene TRBV3-2); 9 positions agree with TRBD1. J was trimmed by 4 bases and V by 0 bases; bases with no gene match: 0. The germline gives CDR1 LGHDT, CDR2 YNNKEL (reference sequence). The CDR3 has 15 amino acids. The CDR3 region is CASSQEDRGNEKLFF. The CDR3 DNA follows: TGTGCCAGCAGCCAAGAGGACAGGGGTAATGAAAAACTGTTTTTT.

This chain uses TRBV12-3 or TRBV12-4 with TRBJ2-1; D gene ambiguous. The CDR3 totals 11 residues. V was shortened by 3 bases and J by 10 bases, with 7 bases between the two germline ends. As DNA, the CDR3 is TGTGCCAGCAGTTTCCTACGGGAGCAGTTCTTC. Its protein is CASSFLREQFF.

This clone has just one count. The J gene is TRBJ2-5, the V gene TRBV2, with D possibly TRBD2 on 7 matching bases. The CDR3 spans 15 residues. CDR1 is SNHLY, CDR2 FYNNEI, per germline. V was shortened by 5 bases and J by 0 bases, with 13 bases between the two germline ends. CDR3 sequence reads: CASSRGGGNQETQYF. The DNA of the CDR3 is TGTGCCAGCAGTCGGGGCGGGGGCAACCAAGAGACCCAGTACTTC.

V gene TRBV7-9 combines with J gene TRBJ1-1, with 8 bases aligning to TRBD1. CDR3 length equals 16 residues. The germline V gene has CDR1 SEHNR and CDR2 FQNEAQ (reference sequence). The junction had 12 bases not matched to a gene; V was cut back by 6 bases and J by 3 bases. CDR3 amino acids: CASRDYFGTGDTEAFF. CDR3 coding DNA: TGTGCCAGCAGGGATTACTTCGGGACAGGTGACACTGAAGCTTTCTTT.

The V call is TRBV5-6, the J call TRBJ2-3, with D uncertain. Germline CDR1 and CDR2: SGHDT and YYEEEE. CDR3 size: 15 residues. V was pared by 0 bases and J by 0 bases, with 8 bases between. CDR3 sequence (DNA): TGTGCCAGCAGCTTGGGCGGCGGAAGCACAGATACGCAGTATTTT. Its protein product is CASSLGGGSTDTQYF.

The chain joins TRBV11-2 to TRBJ2-3; 14 bases map to TRBD2. The CDR3 has 18 residues. J lost 3 bases, V lost 1 base, and 6 bases had no gene match. CDR1 SGHAT and CDR2 FQNNGV come from the germline V gene. Written as DNA, the CDR3 is TGTGCCAGCAGCTTAGGACTAGCGGGGGGGCAGAGGACAGATACGCAGTATTTT. Translated, it gives CASSLGLAGGQRTDTQYF.

The chain couples TRBV6-1 to TRBJ2-7; possibly TRBD1 for D (6 bases). Germline values: CDR1 MNHNS, CDR2 SASEGT. V was cut by 2 bases and J by 11 bases, with 13 bases left in between. The CDR3 has 12 residues. In DNA form, the CDR3 reads TGTGCCAGCAGTGAAAGGGGGTTGGGGGAGTACTTC. It encodes CASSERGLGEYF.

V and J are TRBV7-8 and TRBJ2-5; D call uncertain. Germline-derived CDR1 and CDR2 are SGHVS and FQNEAQ. Deletions cut 3 bases from V and 3 bases from J, with 11 bases between. The CDR3 totals 14 residues. DNA of the CDR3: TGTGCCAGCAGCTTCGTTGGCTCCGAAGAGACCCAGTACTTC. This translates into CASSFVGSEETQYF.

This rearrangement joins TRBV11-2 to TRBJ1-4, with D maybe TRBD1 (6 bases). CDR1 and CDR2 (germline): SGHAT, FQNNGV. The germline V and J ends were trimmed by 1 base and 5 bases, with 11 bases remaining between them. This CDR3 spans 15 amino acids. CDR3 protein: CASSLGGRGNEKLFF. The CDR3 region has the DNA TGTGCCAGCAGCTTAGGGGGGCGGGGGAATGAAAAACTGTTTTTT.

Written as DNA, the CDR3 is TGTGCCAGCAGTTTATTCGGAAGCGGGACGCGGGGAAATGGCTACACCTTC. Residues: CASSLFGSGTRGNGYTF. The chain is built from TRBV27 and TRBJ1-2; weak D call: TRBD1 (5 bases). Trimming took off 1 base at V and 6 bases at J, with 21 bases between the two ends. Germline-derived CDR1 and CDR2 are MNHEY and SMNVEV (reference sequence). The CDR3 sequence is 17 residues long.